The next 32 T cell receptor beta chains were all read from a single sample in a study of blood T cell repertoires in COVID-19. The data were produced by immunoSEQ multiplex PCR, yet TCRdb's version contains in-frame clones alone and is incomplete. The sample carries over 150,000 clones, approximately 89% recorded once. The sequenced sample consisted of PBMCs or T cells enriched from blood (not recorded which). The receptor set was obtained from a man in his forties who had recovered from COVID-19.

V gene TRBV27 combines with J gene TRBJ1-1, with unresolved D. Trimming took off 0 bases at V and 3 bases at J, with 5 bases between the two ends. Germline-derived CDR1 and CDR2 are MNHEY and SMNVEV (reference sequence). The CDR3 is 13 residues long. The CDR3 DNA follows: TGTGCCAGCAGTTTATCGGACTACACTGAAGCTTTCTTT. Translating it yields CASSLSDYTEAFF.

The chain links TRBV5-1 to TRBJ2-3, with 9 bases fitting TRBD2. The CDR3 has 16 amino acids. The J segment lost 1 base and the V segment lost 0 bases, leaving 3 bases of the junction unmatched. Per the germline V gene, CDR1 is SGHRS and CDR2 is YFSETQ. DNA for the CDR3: TGCGCCAGCAGCTTGGCTCCTAGCGGGGGCACAGATACGCAGTATTTT. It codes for CASSLAPSGGTDTQYF.

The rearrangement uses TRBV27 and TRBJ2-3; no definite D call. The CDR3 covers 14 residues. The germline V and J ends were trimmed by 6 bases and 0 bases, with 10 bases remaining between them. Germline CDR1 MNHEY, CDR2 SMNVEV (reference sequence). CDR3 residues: CASRFSPSTDTQYF. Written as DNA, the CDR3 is TGTGCCAGCAGATTCAGTCCGAGCACAGATACGCAGTATTTT.

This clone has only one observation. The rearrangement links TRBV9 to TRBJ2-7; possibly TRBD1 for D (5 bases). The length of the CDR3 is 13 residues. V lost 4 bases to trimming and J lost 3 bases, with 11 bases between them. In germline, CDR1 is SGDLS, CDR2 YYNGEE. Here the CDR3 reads CASSPQDGYEQYF. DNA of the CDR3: TGTGCCAGCAGCCCACAGGATGGCTACGAGCAGTACTTC.

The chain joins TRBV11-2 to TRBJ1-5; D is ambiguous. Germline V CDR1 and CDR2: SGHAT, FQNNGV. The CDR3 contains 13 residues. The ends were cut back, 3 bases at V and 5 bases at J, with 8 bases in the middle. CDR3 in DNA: TGTGCCAGCAGCTTTCAGCGATATCAGCCCCAGCATTTT. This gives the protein CASSFQRYQPQHF. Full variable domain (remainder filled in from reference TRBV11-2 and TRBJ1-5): EAGVAQSPRYKIIEKRQSVAFWCNPISGHATLYWYQQILGQGPKLLIQFQNNGVVDDSQLPKDRFSAERLKGVDSTLKIQPAKLEDSAVYLCASSFQRYQPQHFGDGTRLSIL.

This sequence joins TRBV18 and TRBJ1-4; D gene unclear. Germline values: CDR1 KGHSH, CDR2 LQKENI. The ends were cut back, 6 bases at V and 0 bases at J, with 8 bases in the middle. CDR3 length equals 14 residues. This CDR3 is CASSESATNEKLFF. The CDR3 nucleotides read TGTGCCAGCTCGGAGAGTGCAACTAATGAAAAACTGTTTTTT.

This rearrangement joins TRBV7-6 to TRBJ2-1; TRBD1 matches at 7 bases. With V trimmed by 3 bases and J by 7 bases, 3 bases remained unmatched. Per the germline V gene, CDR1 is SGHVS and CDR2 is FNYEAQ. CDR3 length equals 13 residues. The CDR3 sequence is CASSFLRGNEQFF. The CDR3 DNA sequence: TGTGCCAGCAGCTTCCTCAGGGGGAATGAGCAGTTCTTC.

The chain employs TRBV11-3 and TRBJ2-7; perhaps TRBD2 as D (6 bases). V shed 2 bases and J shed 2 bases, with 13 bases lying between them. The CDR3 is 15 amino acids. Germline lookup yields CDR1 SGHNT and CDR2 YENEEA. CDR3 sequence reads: CASSLKRVFTYEQYF. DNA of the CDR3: TGTGCCAGCAGCTTAAAGCGGGTTTTTACCTACGAGCAGTACTTC.

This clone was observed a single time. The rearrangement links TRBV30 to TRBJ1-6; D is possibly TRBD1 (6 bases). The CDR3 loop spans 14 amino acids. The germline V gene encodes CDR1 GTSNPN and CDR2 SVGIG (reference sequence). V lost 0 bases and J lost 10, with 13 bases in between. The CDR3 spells CAWSVLGAASPLHF. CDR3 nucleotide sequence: TGTGCCTGGAGTGTACTGGGGGCAGCATCACCCCTCCACTTT.

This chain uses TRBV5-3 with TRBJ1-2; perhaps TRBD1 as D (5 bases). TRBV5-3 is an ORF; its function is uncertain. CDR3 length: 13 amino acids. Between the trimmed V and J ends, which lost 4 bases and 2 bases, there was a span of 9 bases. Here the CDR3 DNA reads TGTGCCAGAAGCGTCCCAGGGAACTATGGCTACACCTTC. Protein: CARSVPGNYGYTF.

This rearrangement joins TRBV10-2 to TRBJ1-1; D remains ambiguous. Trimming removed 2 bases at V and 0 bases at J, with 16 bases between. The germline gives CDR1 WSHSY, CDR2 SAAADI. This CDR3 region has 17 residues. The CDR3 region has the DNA TGCGCCAGCAGTGAGCCCCCAAAGAACTCCTTGAACACTGAAGCTTTCTTT. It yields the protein CASSEPPKNSLNTEAFF.

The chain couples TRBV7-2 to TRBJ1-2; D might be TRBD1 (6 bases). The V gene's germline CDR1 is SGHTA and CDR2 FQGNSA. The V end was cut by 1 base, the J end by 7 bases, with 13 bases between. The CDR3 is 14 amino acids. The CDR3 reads CASSLVGGAGGYTF. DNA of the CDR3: TGTGCCAGCAGCTTAGTTGGGGGCGCGGGTGGCTACACCTTC.

The CDR3 coding sequence is TGTGCCAGTAGTGAGATTGGTGCTAATGAAAAACTGTTTTTT. Its protein product is CASSEIGANEKLFF. The chain combines TRBV19 with TRBJ1-4; no clear D. The CDR3 totals 14 residues. The V gene lost 5 bases and the J gene lost 3 bases, with 10 bases spanning the gap. CDR1 and CDR2 from the germline V gene are LNHDA and SQIVND (reference sequence).

This CDR3 reads CASRTRNYGYTF. The CDR3 coding sequence is TGTGCCAGCAGGACGAGGAACTATGGCTACACCTTC. This chain links TRBV2 with TRBJ1-2; no clear D. The CDR3 sequence is 12 residues long. Germline V gene lookup returns CDR1 SNHLY and CDR2 FYNNEI. V was pared by 6 bases and J by 2 bases, with 7 bases between.

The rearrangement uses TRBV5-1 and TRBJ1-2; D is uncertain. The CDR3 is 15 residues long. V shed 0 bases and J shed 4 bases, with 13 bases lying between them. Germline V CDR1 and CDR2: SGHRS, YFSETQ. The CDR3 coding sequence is TGCGCCAGCAGCTTGGAAGATGCGTCTAGCTATGGCTACACCTTC. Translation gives CASSLEDASSYGYTF.

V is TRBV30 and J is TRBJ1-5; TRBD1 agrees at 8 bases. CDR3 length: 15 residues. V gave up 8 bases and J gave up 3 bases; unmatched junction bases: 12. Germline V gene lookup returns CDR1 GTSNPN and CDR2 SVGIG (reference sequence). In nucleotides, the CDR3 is TGTGCCCTCATCCTAGGGACAGGAGTCAATCAGCCCCAGCATTTT. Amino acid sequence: CALILGTGVNQPQHF.

The CDR3 spells CASSLDGANYGYTF. The CDR3 coding sequence is TGCGCCAGCAGCTTGGATGGGGCCAACTATGGCTACACCTTC. This chain joins TRBV5-1 and TRBJ1-2, with a tentative D call TRBD1 (5 bases). CDR1 and CDR2 (germline): SGHRS, YFSETQ. This CDR3 has 14 amino acids. Between the trimmed V and J ends, which lost 0 bases and 2 bases, there was a span of 8 bases.

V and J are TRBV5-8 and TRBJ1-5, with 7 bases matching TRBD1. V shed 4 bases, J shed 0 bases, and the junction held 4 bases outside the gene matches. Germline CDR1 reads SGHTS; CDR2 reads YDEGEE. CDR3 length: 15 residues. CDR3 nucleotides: TGTGCCAGCAGCGTGGGACAGATTAGCAATCAGCCCCAGCATTTT. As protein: CASSVGQISNQPQHF.

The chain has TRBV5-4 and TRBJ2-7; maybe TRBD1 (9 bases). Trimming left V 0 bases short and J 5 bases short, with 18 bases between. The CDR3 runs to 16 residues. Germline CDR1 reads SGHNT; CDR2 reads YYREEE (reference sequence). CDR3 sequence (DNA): TGTGCCAGCAGCTTGGGCGGGGGGACAGGGTTAAACGAGCAGTACTTC. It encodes CASSLGGGTGLNEQYF.

CDR3 bases: TGTGCCAGCAGCCAAGGGACAGGGCCCGACTATGGCTACACCTTC. It specifies CASSQGTGPDYGYTF. The genes are TRBV3-1 (or the pseudogene TRBV3-2) and TRBJ1-2; 8 bases map to TRBD1. The V segment lost 1 base and the J segment 3 bases; nucleotides outside the gene matches: 4. The CDR3 loop spans 15 amino acids. In germline, CDR1 is LGHDT, CDR2 YNNKEL (reference sequence).

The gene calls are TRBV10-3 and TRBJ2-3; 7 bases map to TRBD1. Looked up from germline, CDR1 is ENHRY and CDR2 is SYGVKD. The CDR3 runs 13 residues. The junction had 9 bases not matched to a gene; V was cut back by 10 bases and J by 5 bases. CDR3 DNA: TGTGCCAGCCTCAGGGGGAATGAAGATACGCAGTATTTT. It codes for CASLRGNEDTQYF.

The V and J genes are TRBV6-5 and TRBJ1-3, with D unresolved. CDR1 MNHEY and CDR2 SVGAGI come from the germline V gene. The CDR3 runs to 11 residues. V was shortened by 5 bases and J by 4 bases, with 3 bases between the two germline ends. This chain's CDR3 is CASSQGNTIYF. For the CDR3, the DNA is TGTGCCAGCAGTCAAGGAAACACCATATATTTT.

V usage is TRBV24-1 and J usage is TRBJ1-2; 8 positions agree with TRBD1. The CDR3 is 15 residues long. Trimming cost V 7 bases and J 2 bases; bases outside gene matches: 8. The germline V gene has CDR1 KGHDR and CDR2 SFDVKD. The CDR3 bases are TGTGCCACCAGCCAGACAGGGGCATCCAACTATGGCTACACCTTC. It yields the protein CATSQTGASNYGYTF.

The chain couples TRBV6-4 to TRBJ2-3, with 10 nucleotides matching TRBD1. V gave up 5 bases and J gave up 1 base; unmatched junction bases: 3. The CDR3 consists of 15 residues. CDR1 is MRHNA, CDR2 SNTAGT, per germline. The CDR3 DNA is TGTGCCAGCAGTCCGGGACAGGGGCGCACAGATACGCAGTATTTT. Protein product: CASSPGQGRTDTQYF.

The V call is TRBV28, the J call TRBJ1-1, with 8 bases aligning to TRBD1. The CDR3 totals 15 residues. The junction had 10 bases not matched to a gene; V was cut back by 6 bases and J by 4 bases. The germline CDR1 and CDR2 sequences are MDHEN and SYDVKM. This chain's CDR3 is CASSPPGQGSTEAFF. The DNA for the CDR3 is TGTGCCAGCAGCCCCCCCGGACAGGGTTCCACTGAAGCTTTCTTT.

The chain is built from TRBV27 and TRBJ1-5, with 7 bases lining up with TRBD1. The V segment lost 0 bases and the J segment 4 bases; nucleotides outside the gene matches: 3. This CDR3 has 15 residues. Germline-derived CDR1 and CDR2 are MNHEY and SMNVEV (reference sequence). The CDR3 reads CASSLSETGNQPQHF. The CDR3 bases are TGTGCCAGCAGTTTATCGGAGACAGGGAATCAGCCCCAGCATTTT.

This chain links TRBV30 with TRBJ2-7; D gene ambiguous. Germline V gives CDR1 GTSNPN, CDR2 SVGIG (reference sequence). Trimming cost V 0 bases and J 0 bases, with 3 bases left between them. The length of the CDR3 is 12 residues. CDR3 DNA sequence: TGTGCCTGGAGTGTTCTCTCCTACGAGCAGTACTTC. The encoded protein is CAWSVLSYEQYF.

Here the CDR3 DNA reads TGTGCCAGCAGTTACTCTGGTAGCGTAAACTACGAGCAGTACTTC. It specifies CASSYSGSVNYEQYF. The V call is TRBV6-5, the J call TRBJ2-7; the D gene is possibly TRBD2 (5 bases). Trimming took off 0 bases at V and 3 bases at J, with 12 bases between the two ends. The CDR3 extends over 15 amino acids. Germline CDR1 MNHEY, CDR2 SVGAGI.

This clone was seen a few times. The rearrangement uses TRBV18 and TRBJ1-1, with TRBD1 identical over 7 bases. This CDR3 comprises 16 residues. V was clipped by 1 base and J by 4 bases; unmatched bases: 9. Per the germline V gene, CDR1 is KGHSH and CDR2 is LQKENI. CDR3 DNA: TGTGCCAGCTCACCACTTAGACAGGGTTGGAGCACTGAAGCTTTCTTT. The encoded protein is CASSPLRQGWSTEAFF.

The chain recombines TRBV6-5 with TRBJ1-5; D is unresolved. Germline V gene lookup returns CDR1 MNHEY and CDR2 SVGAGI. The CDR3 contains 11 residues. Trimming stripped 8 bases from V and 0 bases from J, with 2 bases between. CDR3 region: CASHSNQPQHF. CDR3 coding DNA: TGTGCCAGCCATAGCAATCAGCCCCAGCATTTT.

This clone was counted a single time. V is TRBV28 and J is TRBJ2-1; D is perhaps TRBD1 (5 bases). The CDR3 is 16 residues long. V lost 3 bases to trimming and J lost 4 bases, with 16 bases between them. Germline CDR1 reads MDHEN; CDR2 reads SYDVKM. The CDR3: CASSFARVSPYNEQFF. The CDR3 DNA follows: TGTGCCAGCAGTTTCGCCAGGGTTAGCCCTTACAATGAGCAGTTCTTC.

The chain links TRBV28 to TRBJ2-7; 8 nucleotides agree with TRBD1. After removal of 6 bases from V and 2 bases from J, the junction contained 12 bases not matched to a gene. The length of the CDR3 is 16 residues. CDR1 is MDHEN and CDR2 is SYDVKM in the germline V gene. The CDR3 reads CASSRPGQVIPYEQYF. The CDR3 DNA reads TGTGCCAGCAGCCGGCCGGGACAGGTCATTCCCTACGAGCAGTACTTC.